The 26 T cell receptor beta chains reported below all come from one sample, sequenced in a study of control samples from healthy donors and cancer patients. Assay used: immunoSEQ multiplex PCR; TCRdb lists only in-frame clones, some missing. The profile shows around 100,000 clones, around nine tenths of them singletons. Material for sequencing was PBMCs. These receptors were collected from a man aged 60 to 69 with lung cancer.

This clone was recorded once. The J gene is TRBJ2-7, the V gene TRBV15; D not certain. Trimming took 0 bases from V and 1 from J, leaving 7 bases between them. Germline values: CDR1 LNHNV, CDR2 YYDKDF (reference sequence). This CDR3 region has 14 residues. CDR3 region: CATSREGLSYEQYV. The CDR3 bases are TGTGCCACCAGCAGAGAGGGGTTATCCTACGAGCAGTACGTC.

This chain uses TRBV10-2 with TRBJ2-2; D tentatively reads TRBD1 or TRBD2 (6 bases each). V lost 4 bases to trimming and J lost 4 bases, with 16 bases between them. This CDR3 has 16 residues. Germline V gene sequence: CDR1 WSHSY, CDR2 SAAADI. The CDR3 region is CASSVIWGASTGELFF. CDR3 bases: TGCGCCAGCAGTGTCATTTGGGGGGCTAGCACCGGGGAGCTGTTTTTT.

The V call is TRBV11-2, the J call TRBJ1-2; no reliable D call. This CDR3 is 11 amino acids long. Trimming shortened V by 5 bases and J by 8 bases, and 9 bases separated the two germline ends. CDR1 SGHAT and CDR2 FQNNGV come from the germline V gene. This CDR3 reads CASSPVAGYTF. DNA for the CDR3: TGTGCCAGCAGCCCCGTGGCGGGCTACACCTTC.

This rearrangement joins TRBV6-1 to TRBJ2-3, with TRBD2 as a possible D gene (5 bases). The CDR3 consists of 13 residues. With 2 bases removed from V and 5 bases from J, the gap between germline ends came to 8 bases. Germline CDR1 and CDR2: MNHNS and SASEGT. CDR3 nucleotide sequence: TGTGCCAGCAGTGAAATCCGGGGAGATACGCAGTATTTT. This codes for CASSEIRGDTQYF.

A single count supports this clone. This chain joins TRBV6-6 and TRBJ1-5, with 7 bases identical to TRBD1. CDR1 and CDR2 from the germline V gene are MNHNY and SVGAGI (reference sequence). The CDR3 has 13 amino acids. Trimming cost V 7 bases and J 7 bases; bases outside gene matches: 7. For the CDR3, the DNA is TGTGCCAGCACTCAGGGGGACGGGCAGCCCCAGCATTTT. Protein sequence: CASTQGDGQPQHF.

The V and J genes are TRBV25-1 and TRBJ1-2, with TRBD1 as a possible D gene (6 bases). The germline V and J ends were trimmed by 6 bases and 4 bases, with 24 bases remaining between them. The CDR3 runs 17 residues. Germline lookup yields CDR1 MGHDK and CDR2 SYGVNS. CDR3 coding DNA: TGTGCCAGCAGCCAGGGAACAGGGTATGATAGGCTCTATGGCTACACCTTC. Its protein product is CASSQGTGYDRLYGYTF.

This sequence joins TRBV9 and TRBJ2-7, with TRBD1 matching 9 bases. V was pared by 4 bases and J by 0 bases, with 5 bases of the junction left unmatched. From germline, CDR1 is SGDLS and CDR2 YYNGEE. The CDR3 is made up of 15 amino acids. CDR3 in DNA: TGTGCCAGCAGCCCCCGGGACAGGGCCTCCTACGAGCAGTACTTC. It is translated as CASSPRDRASYEQYF.

The rearrangement uses TRBV7-3 and TRBJ2-3, with D possibly called TRBD1 or TRBD2 (5 bases each). The ends were cut back, 3 bases at V and 0 bases at J, with 7 bases in the middle. This CDR3 contains 14 residues. Germline V CDR1 and CDR2: SGHTA, FQGTGA. Here the CDR3 reads CASSLGVSTDTQYF. CDR3 DNA: TGTGCCAGCAGCTTGGGGGTTAGCACAGATACGCAGTATTTT.

This chain connects TRBV19 to TRBJ1-2, with D unclear. Per germline, CDR1 LNHDA and CDR2 SQIVND (reference sequence). Trimming pared 6 bases from V and 5 bases from J, leaving 13 bases between. The length of the CDR3 is 13 residues. The CDR3 sequence is CASRAMLQYGYTF. CDR3 in DNA: TGTGCCAGTAGGGCGATGCTTCAGTATGGCTACACCTTC.

In its sample, this clone was seen once. The chain carries TRBV13 and TRBJ2-7; TRBD2 might be the D (6 bases). V dropped 2 bases and J dropped 3 bases, with 14 bases sitting between them. The length of the CDR3 is 15 residues. In germline, CDR1 is PRHDT, CDR2 FYEKMQ (reference sequence). CDR3 residues: CASSLSEEGRYEQYV. In DNA form, the CDR3 reads TGTGCCAGCAGCTTAAGCGAGGAGGGGCGCTACGAGCAGTACGTC.

The chain carries TRBV3-1 (or the pseudogene TRBV3-2) and TRBJ2-5; 7 bases fit TRBD1. The V gene end was trimmed by 5 bases and the J gene end by 1 base; junction bases not matched to a gene: 1. Germline loops: CDR1 LGHDT, CDR2 YNNKEL (reference sequence). This CDR3 region has 13 residues. The CDR3 coding sequence is TGTGCCAGCAGCTACAGGGGCCAAGAGACCCAGTACTTC. Translation gives CASSYRGQETQYF.

This sequence joins TRBV6-5 and TRBJ1-2, with 7 bases that match TRBD1. Germline V gene data show CDR1 as MNHEY and CDR2 as SVGAGI. J gave up 4 bases and V 7 bases, and 12 bases lay outside the gene matches. This CDR3 comprises 15 residues. CDR3 region: CASNRQGGGIYGYTF. CDR3 DNA sequence: TGTGCCAGCAATAGACAGGGAGGGGGGATCTATGGCTACACCTTC.

The table lists this clone with a count of one. The V gene is TRBV12-3 or TRBV12-4, the J gene TRBJ1-5; D gene ambiguous. The ends were cut back, 4 bases at V and 1 base at J, with 5 bases in the middle. This CDR3 is 13 amino acids long. For the CDR3, the DNA is TGTGCCAGCAGTTCGGGAAGCAATCAGCCCCAGCATTTT. It translates to CASSSGSNQPQHF.

The rearrangement joins TRBV14 to TRBJ1-2; possible D gene TRBD1, 5 bases. CDR1 is SGHDN, CDR2 FVKESK, per germline. Trimming cost V 4 bases and J 8 bases, with 14 bases left between them. The CDR3 is 13 residues long. The CDR3 protein is CASSRSAGDGYTF. In DNA, the CDR3 is TGTGCCAGCAGCCGAAGTGCCGGGGACGGCTACACCTTC.

The gene calls are TRBV7-9 and TRBJ1-1; D uncertain. CDR3 length equals 13 residues. CDR1 and CDR2 from the germline V gene are SEHNR and FQNEAQ (reference sequence). The V and J ends lost 5 bases and 5 bases respectively, with 12 bases between them. As DNA, the CDR3 is TGTGCCAGCAGCCTGGAATCGGGAACTGAAGCTTTCTTT. Protein: CASSLESGTEAFF.

In this sample, this clone turned up once. The chain is built from TRBV5-5 and TRBJ2-7; D gene unclear. Trimming stripped 1 base from V and 6 bases from J, with 5 bases between. This CDR3 has 11 residues. In germline, CDR1 is SGHKS, CDR2 YYEKEE (reference sequence). In DNA form, the CDR3 reads TGTGCCAGCAGCTTGAGGAGCGAGCAGTACTTC. It codes for CASSLRSEQYF.

The rearrangement joins TRBV10-3 to TRBJ1-4; D is unclear. The CDR3 consists of 12 residues. V lost 3 bases, J lost 8 bases, and 7 bases lay in between. The germline gives CDR1 ENHRY, CDR2 SYGVKD. DNA of the CDR3: TGTGCCATCAGTGAACGTGGAGAAAAACTGTTTTTT. Its translation: CAISERGEKLFF.

This sequence joins TRBV7-3 and TRBJ2-5; 8 bases are shared with TRBD1. The length of the CDR3 is 15 residues. The germline gives CDR1 SGHTA, CDR2 FQGTGA. The ends lost 5 bases at V and 2 bases at J; junction bases unmatched: 7. The CDR3 loop reads CASSPGTGLQETQYF. The CDR3 bases are TGTGCCAGCAGCCCCGGGACAGGACTTCAAGAGACCCAGTACTTC.

This clone was counted a single time. This chain connects TRBV12-3 or TRBV12-4 to TRBJ1-2; no reliable D call. Trimming pared 5 bases from V and 2 bases from J, leaving 9 bases between. This CDR3 contains 13 residues. CDR3: CASSLFGNYGYTF. CDR3 DNA sequence: TGTGCCAGCAGTCTTTTCGGGAACTATGGCTACACCTTC.

The chain is built from TRBV11-3 and TRBJ2-3; perhaps TRBD2 as D (7 bases). Per germline, CDR1 SGHNT and CDR2 YENEEA. V was shortened by 3 bases and J by 0 bases, with 16 bases between the two germline ends. The CDR3 loop spans 17 amino acids. The CDR3 spells CASSFRKSGGSTDTQYF. CDR3 DNA: TGTGCCAGCAGCTTCCGAAAGTCGGGGGGCAGCACAGATACGCAGTATTTT.

In this sample, this clone turned up once. The chain carries TRBV30 and TRBJ2-6; perhaps TRBD2 as D (5 bases). The CDR3 consists of 15 residues. Trimming shortened V by 0 bases and J by 3 bases, and 9 bases separated the two germline ends. CDR1 and CDR2 (germline): GTSNPN, SVGIG (reference sequence). CDR3 protein: CAWSVGGGGANVLTF. Here the CDR3 DNA reads TGTGCCTGGAGTGTAGGCGGAGGTGGGGCCAACGTCCTGACTTTC. Full variable domain (remainder filled in from reference TRBV30 and TRBJ2-6): SQTIHQWPATLVQPVGSPLSLECTVEGTSNPNLYWYRQAAGRGLQLLFYSVGIGQISSEVPQNLSASRPQDRQFILSSKKLLLSDSGFYLCAWSVGGGGANVLTFGAGSRLTVL.

This chain joins TRBV3-1 (or the pseudogene TRBV3-2) and TRBJ1-1, with 7 bases lining up with TRBD1. The germline V gene encodes CDR1 LGHDT and CDR2 YNNKEL (reference sequence). The CDR3 runs 16 residues. V gave up 4 bases and J gave up 10 bases; unmatched junction bases: 18. The CDR3: CASSLQTIANRGRAFF. The DNA for the CDR3 is TGTGCCAGCAGCCTCCAAACTATCGCAAACAGGGGACGAGCTTTCTTT.

This clone showed up just once. The gene calls are TRBV13 and TRBJ2-5; D unclear. This CDR3 contains 13 residues. The germline V and J ends were trimmed by 3 bases and 2 bases, with 7 bases remaining between them. CDR1 PRHDT and CDR2 FYEKMQ come from the germline V gene (reference sequence). CDR3 sequence: CASSFLEQETQYF. For the CDR3, the DNA is TGTGCCAGCAGCTTTCTTGAACAAGAGACCCAGTACTTC.

The V call is TRBV5-6, the J call TRBJ2-3; 12 nucleotides agree with TRBD2. The CDR3 extends over 16 amino acids. J lost 1 base, V lost 3 bases, and 3 bases had no gene match. Per the germline V gene, CDR1 is SGHDT and CDR2 is YYEEEE. In DNA form, the CDR3 reads TGTGCCAGCAGCTCAAGACTAGCGGGGGGCACAGATACGCAGTATTTT. It is translated as CASSSRLAGGTDTQYF. The complete variable domain, with remaining parts taken from reference TRBV5-6 and TRBJ2-3, reads DAGVTQSPTHLIKTRGQQVTLRCSPKSGHDTVSWYQQALGQGPQFIFQYYEEEERQRGNFPDRFSGHQFPNYSSELNVNALLLGDSALYLCASSSRLAGGTDTQYFGPGTRLTVL.

The chain links TRBV6-4 to TRBJ1-1; D gene ambiguous. The CDR3 runs to 15 residues. Trimming stripped 3 bases from V and 1 base from J, with 12 bases between. In germline, CDR1 is MRHNA, CDR2 SNTAGT. The CDR3 loop reads CASSEGLGGNTEAFF. CDR3 sequence (DNA): TGTGCCAGCAGTGAGGGTTTAGGTGGGAACACTGAAGCTTTCTTT.

The rearrangement uses TRBV3-1 (or the pseudogene TRBV3-2) and TRBJ2-6; D might be TRBD1 (6 bases). This CDR3 region has 20 residues. Germline V gene sequence: CDR1 LGHDT, CDR2 YNNKEL (reference sequence). Trimming took off 2 bases at V and 2 bases at J, with 22 bases between the two ends. DNA for the CDR3: TGTGCCAGCAGCCAAAAACCGCGGACAGCCTTGGACCCTGGGGCCAACGTCCTGACTTTC. Translation gives CASSQKPRTALDPGANVLTF.